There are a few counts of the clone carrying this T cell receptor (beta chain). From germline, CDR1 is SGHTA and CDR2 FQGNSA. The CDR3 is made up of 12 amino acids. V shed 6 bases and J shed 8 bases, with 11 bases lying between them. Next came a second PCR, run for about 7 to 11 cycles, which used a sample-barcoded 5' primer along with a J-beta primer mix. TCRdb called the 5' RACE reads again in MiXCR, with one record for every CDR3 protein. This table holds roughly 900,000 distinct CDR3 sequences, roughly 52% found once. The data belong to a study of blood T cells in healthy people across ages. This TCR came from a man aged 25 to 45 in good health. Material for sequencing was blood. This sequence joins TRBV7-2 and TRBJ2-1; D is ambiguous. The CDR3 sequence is CASRPMTDEQFF. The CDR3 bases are TGTGCCAGCAGACCAATGACGGATGAGCAGTTCTTC.